This record concerns one TCR beta chain sequence. The antigen remains undetermined. These data belong to a study of Ad26.COV2.S vaccination and SARS-CoV-2 variants. Turning to the study itself: Donor joined the COV1001 Ad26.COV2.S trial arm. Notes on the study in general: TCR breadth and depth analyses may have underestimated total T cell responses.

The sample's treatment: roughly 19 received Ad26.COV2.S at low or high dose, single or two shots; about 5 received placebo; per-sample allocation not given. Sampling happened 63 days after the first vaccine or placebo injection. This CDR3 is 15 amino acids long. The germline V gene encodes CDR1 SGHVS and CDR2 FNYEAQ. V lost 5 bases and J 7 bases, leaving 18 bases between the germline ends. Assay used: immunoSEQ multiplex PCR; TCRdb lists only in-frame clones, some missing. The table has about 500,000 clones, 80% to 90% seen once. This material consisted of peripheral blood, taken in a trial of Ad26.COV2.S vaccine versus placebo. The chain carries TRBV7-6 and TRBJ1-3; a possible D gene is TRBD1 (5 bases). The source is a person between 18 and 65 years old who received the Ad26.COV2.S COVID-19 vaccine or a placebo. The CDR3 nucleotides are TGTGCCAGCAGCCTACGTTTGGGGCAAGGGAACACCATATATTTT. This sequence encodes CASSLRLGQGNTIYF.